A selection of T cell receptor beta chains follows, all from one sample in a study of T cell responses to AZD1222 COVID-19 vaccine. Measured with immunoSEQ multiplex PCR; TCRdb has only the in-frame clones, and not every one. The sample consists of 100,000 to 150,000 clones, more than 85% of them appearing once. The sequencing used peripheral blood, collected 28 days after the second AZD1222 dose. The source is an adult who received the AZD1222 COVID-19 vaccine. The CDR3 runs from the conserved cysteine through the conserved F or W. A D gene is named only where the DNA matches it firmly. For some rows the clone size is stated as once, few or many, or as a class when expanded; others skip it.

>NA|TRBV30|TRBJ2-2|NA
CAWGVQGIGELFF
TGTGCCTGGGGGGTTCAGGGGATAGGGGAGCTGTTTTTT
>NA|TRBV28|TRBJ1-4|NA
CASSSGAVGRKLFF
TGTGCCAGCAGTTCCGGGGCAGTAGGTAGAAAACTGTTTTTT
>few|TRBV2|TRBJ2-3|NA
CASSEAWGVASTDTQYF
TGTGCCAGCAGTGAAGCGTGGGGGGTAGCAAGCACAGATACGCAGTATTTT
>NA|TRBV4-3|TRBJ1-1|TRBD1
CASSPLTATGAEAFF
TGCGCCAGCAGCCCCCTAACGGCCACAGGGGCTGAAGCTTTCTTT
>NA|TRBV11-3|TRBJ2-4|TRBD2
CASSFGTRGNIQYF
TGTGCCAGCAGCTTCGGGACTAGGGGAAACATTCAGTACTTC
>NA|TRBV6-2/TRBV6-3|TRBJ1-5|NA
CASSQAGGNQPQHF
TGTGCCAGCAGTCAGGCAGGTGGGAATCAGCCCCAGCATTTT
>NA|TRBV11-3|TRBJ1-3|NA
CASSLGGSGNTIYF
TGTGCCAGCAGCTTGGGGGGCTCTGGAAACACCATATATTTT
>NA|TRBV5-5|TRBJ2-1|NA
CASSRGWGSSYNEQFF
TGTGCCAGCAGCCGGGGATGGGGTAGCTCCTACAATGAGCAGTTCTTC
>NA|TRBV4-1|TRBJ1-2|TRBD1
CASSQSGQINYGYTF
TGCGCCAGCAGCCAATCGGGACAGATTAACTATGGCTACACCTTC
>NA|TRBV10-2|TRBJ2-7|NA
CARIHPYEQYF
TGCGCCAGGATCCATCCCTACGAGCAGTACTTC
>NA|TRBV7-9|TRBJ1-5|TRBD1
CASSPGQGDQPQHF
TGTGCCAGCAGCCCAGGACAGGGGGATCAGCCCCAGCATTTT
>NA|TRBV27|TRBJ2-1|NA
CASSQDYGRYNEQFF
TGTGCCAGCAGCCAGGACTACGGGCGGTATAATGAGCAGTTCTTC
>NA|TRBV12-3/TRBV12-4|TRBJ1-5|NA
CASSFAVGQPQHF
TGTGCCAGCAGTTTCGCTGTCGGGCAGCCCCAGCATTTT
>NA|TRBV30|TRBJ1-1|NA
CAWRGLMNTEAFF
TGTGCCTGGAGGGGGCTGATGAACACTGAAGCTTTCTTT
>NA|TRBV19|TRBJ1-1|NA
CATQPRGSQNTEAFF
TGTGCCACCCAACCCCGAGGCAGCCAGAACACTGAAGCTTTCTTT
>once|TRBV4-2|TRBJ2-1|TRBD1
CASSSGQGVPNEQFF
TGTGCCAGCAGCTCAGGACAGGGGGTGCCCAATGAGCAGTTCTTC
>NA|TRBV3-1/TRBV3-2|TRBJ1-5|NA
CASSQDPTTTGWNQPQHF
TGTGCCAGCAGCCAAGATCCGACCACCACCGGGTGGAATCAGCCCCAGCATTTT
>NA|TRBV3-1/TRBV3-2|TRBJ2-5|NA
CASSPFHGAGETQYF
TGTGCCAGCAGCCCCTTCCATGGGGCGGGGGAGACCCAGTACTTC
>NA|TRBV2|TRBJ1-4|TRBD1
CASSGLSGQGGEKLFF
TGTGCCAGCAGTGGCCTCTCGGGACAGGGTGGAGAAAAACTGTTTTTT
>NA|TRBV6-5|TRBJ2-1|TRBD1
CASSYSNLQGDNEQFF
TGTGCCAGCAGTTACTCGAATCTGCAGGGGGACAATGAGCAGTTCTTC
>NA|TRBV2|TRBJ1-1|NA
CASSVRGENTEAFF
TGTGCCAGCAGTGTGAGGGGCGAGAACACTGAAGCTTTCTTT
>NA|TRBV19|TRBJ1-1|NA
CASSIEGMNTEAFF
TGTGCCAGTAGTATAGAAGGGATGAACACTGAAGCTTTCTTT
>NA|TRBV30|TRBJ2-5|NA
CAWNRGQEVEETQYF
TGTGCCTGGAATCGCGGGCAGGAGGTGGAAGAGACCCAGTACTTC
>NA|TRBV5-4|TRBJ2-5|TRBD2
CASSFGLAGTETQYF
TGTGCCAGCAGCTTCGGACTAGCGGGAACAGAGACCCAGTACTTC
>NA|TRBV6-5|TRBJ1-5|NA
CASSRTAYSNQPQHF
TGTGCCAGCAGTCGGACAGCCTATAGCAATCAGCCCCAGCATTTT
>NA|TRBV5-4|TRBJ1-1|NA
CASRWVGGTDEAFF
TGTGCCAGCAGGTGGGTCGGGGGGACCGACGAAGCTTTCTTT
>NA|TRBV30|TRBJ2-3|NA
CAWNIGLGEADTQYF
TGTGCCTGGAATATAGGGTTGGGGGAGGCAGATACGCAGTATTTT
>NA|TRBV9|TRBJ1-5|NA
CASSVAGDRSQPQHF
TGTGCCAGCAGCGTAGCGGGGGATCGAAGTCAGCCCCAGCATTTT
>few|TRBV7-8|TRBJ1-5|NA
CASSPRGALNQPQHF
TGTGCCAGCAGCCCTCGCGGGGCCCTCAATCAGCCCCAGCATTTT
>NA|TRBV11-3|TRBJ1-1|NA
CASSLVWSSRGGTEAFF
TGTGCCAGCAGCTTAGTATGGTCGTCCCGAGGGGGCACTGAAGCTTTCTTT
>NA|TRBV7-2|TRBJ1-5|TRBD1
CASNTGVLNQPQHF
TGTGCCAGCAATACAGGGGTCCTTAATCAGCCCCAGCATTTT
>medium-sized|TRBV9|TRBJ2-2|TRBD2
CASSEAPGTSGRGGTGELFF
TGTGCCAGCAGCGAAGCCCCCGGGACTAGCGGGAGAGGGGGCACCGGGGAGCTGTTTTTT
>NA|TRBV6-5|TRBJ1-1|TRBD1
CASSYNLGQEAFF
TGTGCCAGCAGTTATAATTTGGGACAGGAAGCTTTCTTT
>NA|TRBV7-9|TRBJ1-2|NA
CASSPSLDSAYGYTF
TGTGCCAGCAGCCCAAGCCTGGACAGCGCCTATGGCTACACCTTC
>NA|TRBV4-1|TRBJ1-1|TRBD1
CASSQVGQESEAFF
TGCGCCAGCAGCCAAGTAGGACAGGAGTCAGAGGCTTTCTTT
>NA|TRBV18|TRBJ1-1|NA
CASSPGVNTEAFF
TGTGCCAGCTCCCCGGGAGTGAACACTGAAGCTTTCTTT
>once|TRBV19|TRBJ1-6|NA
CASSTGHSSYNSPLHF
TGTGCCAGTAGTACCGGACATAGCTCCTATAATTCACCCCTCCACTTT
>once|TRBV5-6|TRBJ1-1|NA
CASSTRSTYTEAFF
TGTGCCAGCAGCACACGGTCGACATACACTGAAGCTTTCTTT
>NA|TRBV9|TRBJ1-3|NA
CASSGAMTPGNTIYF
TGTGCCAGCAGCGGTGCAATGACACCCGGAAACACCATATATTTT